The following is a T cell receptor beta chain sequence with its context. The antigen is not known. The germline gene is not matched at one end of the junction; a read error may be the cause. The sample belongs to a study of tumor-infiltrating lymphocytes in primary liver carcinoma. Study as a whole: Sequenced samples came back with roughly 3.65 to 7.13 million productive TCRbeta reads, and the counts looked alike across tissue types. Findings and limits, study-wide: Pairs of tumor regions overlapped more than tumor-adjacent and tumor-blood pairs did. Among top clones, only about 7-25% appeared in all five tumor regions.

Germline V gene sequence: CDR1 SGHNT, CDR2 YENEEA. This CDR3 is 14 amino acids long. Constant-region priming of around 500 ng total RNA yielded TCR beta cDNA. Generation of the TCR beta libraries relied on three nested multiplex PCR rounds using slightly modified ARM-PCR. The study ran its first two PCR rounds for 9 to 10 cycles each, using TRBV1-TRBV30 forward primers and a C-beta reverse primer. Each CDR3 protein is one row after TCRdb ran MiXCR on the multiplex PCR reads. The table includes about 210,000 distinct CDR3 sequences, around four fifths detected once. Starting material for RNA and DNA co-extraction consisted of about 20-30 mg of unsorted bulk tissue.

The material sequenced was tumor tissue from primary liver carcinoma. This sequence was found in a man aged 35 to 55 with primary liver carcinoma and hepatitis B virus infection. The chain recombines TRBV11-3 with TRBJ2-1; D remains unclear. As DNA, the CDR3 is TGTGCCAGCAGCGTAGGCGTCTCGAATAATGAGCAGCTCTTC. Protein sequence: CASSVGVSNNEQLF.